This is a list of T cell receptor beta chains from one sample in a study of beta chain features in type 1 diabetes. Produced via immunoSEQ multiplex PCR; TCRdb's table is partial and in-frame only. Here the sample spans about 160,000 clones, around 8.6% being singletons. The specimen was central memory CD4+ T cells from blood. The receptors were gathered from a woman aged 18-35 years with type 1 diabetes. The CDR3 runs from the conserved cysteine through the conserved F or W. Fields, in order: V gene, clone size, J gene, D gene, CDR3 DNA, CDR3 protein. A D gene is named only where the DNA matches it firmly. Size tells how often a clone was seen (once, few, many) or the class of an expanded clone, and some rows leave it out.

>TRBV30|NA|TRBJ2-4|TRBD2
TGTGCCTGGAGCGGGACTAGCGGGCGATTCGCCAAAAACATTCAGTACTTC
CAWSGTSGRFAKNIQYF
>TRBV6-4|few|TRBJ2-1|NA
TGTGCCAGCACCAAGCGGCCTAACAATGAGCAGTTCTTC
CASTKRPNNEQFF
>TRBV4-3|few|TRBJ2-7|TRBD1
TGCGCCAGCAGTACCCGCAGGGGGTCTATCTCCTACGAGCAGTACTTC
CASSTRRGSISYEQYF
>TRBV25-1|few|TRBJ1-1|NA
TGTGCCAGCAGTGAATCTCGAGGGTTGAACACTGAAGCTTTCTTT
CASSESRGLNTEAFF
>TRBV7-2|NA|TRBJ2-3|NA
TGTGCCAGCAGCCGAAACAGCCACCTTACAGATACGCAGTATTTT
CASSRNSHLTDTQYF
>TRBV7-8|few|TRBJ2-4|TRBD2
TGTGCCAGCAGCCCCCGCCCAGGAGCGGGAGGGGTTCAGATTCAGTACTTC
CASSPRPGAGGVQIQYF
>TRBV7-2|NA|TRBJ1-2|NA
TGTGCCAGCAGCTCTACCCCAACTAACTATGGCTACACCTTC
CASSSTPTNYGYTF
>TRBV5-1|NA|TRBJ1-5|NA
TGCGCCAGCAGCTTGGCCCCAGGCCTCGGTCAGCCCCAGCATTTT
CASSLAPGLGQPQHF
>TRBV9|few|TRBJ2-3|TRBD2
TGTGCCAGCAGCGTAGCTGCTAGCGGGGGAGCAAGGACAGATACGCAGTATTTT
CASSVAASGGARTDTQYF
>TRBV18|NA|TRBJ2-5|TRBD1
TGTGCCAGCTCAGCCCCCCAGGGGGCAGGGGAGACCCAGTACTTC
CASSAPQGAGETQYF
>TRBV19|NA|TRBJ2-5|TRBD1
TGTGCCAGTAGTTCCAGGACAGGGGGGGAGACCCAGTACTTC
CASSSRTGGETQYF
>TRBV21-1|few|TRBJ2-5|NA
TGTGCCAGCAGCAAAGTACGCCTAGCGGCGGGAGAGACCCAGTACTTC
CASSKVRLAAGETQYF
>TRBV7-9|few|TRBJ1-6|NA
TGTGCCAGCAGCTTAGCGGGGGGGGAATCACCCCTCCACTTT
CASSLAGGESPLHF
>TRBV7-2|few|TRBJ2-7|NA
TGTGCCAGCAGCTTAAAGCCCCCCTACGAGCAGTACTTC
CASSLKPPYEQYF
>TRBV18|NA|TRBJ1-2|NA
TGTGCCAGCTCAGGAGACAGAGCTAACTATGGCTACACCTTC
CASSGDRANYGYTF
>TRBV18|few|TRBJ1-3|TRBD1
TGTGCCAGCTCACCACCAGGAATGTCTGGACAGGCTGGAAACACCATATATTTT
CASSPPGMSGQAGNTIYF
>TRBV30|once|TRBJ2-7|NA
TGTGCCTGGGGCCTCGGGGTAGCCTACGAGCAGTACTTC
CAWGLGVAYEQYF
>TRBV7-3|few|TRBJ2-2|TRBD1
TGTGCCAGCAGCTTAACGCCGGGACAGGGCACCGGGGAGCTGTTTTTT
CASSLTPGQGTGELFF
>TRBV5-4|NA|TRBJ2-7|TRBD1
TGTGCCAGCAGCACCGGGACAGGGTTATACGAGCAGTACTTC
CASSTGTGLYEQYF
>TRBV6-6|NA|TRBJ2-7|TRBD2
TGTGCCAGCAGTTACGGGACTAGCGGGAGATTCGAGCAGTACTTC
CASSYGTSGRFEQYF
>TRBV5-1|NA|TRBJ2-3|TRBD2
TGCGCCAGCAGCCTGACGGAAGTGACTAGCGGGAACACAGATACGCAGTATTTT
CASSLTEVTSGNTDTQYF
>TRBV6-6|NA|TRBJ1-5|TRBD1
TGTGCCAGCAGTAAGGACAGGGGGCCACAGCCCCAGCATTTT
CASSKDRGPQPQHF
>TRBV7-9|few|TRBJ2-7|NA
TGTGCCAGCAGCCCCGGGACACTCTCCTACGAGCAGTACTTC
CASSPGTLSYEQYF
>TRBV6-1|few|TRBJ2-7|TRBD2
TGTGCCAGCAGTGAAAGGTGGAGTAGCGGGAGTCTCGACGAGCAGTACTTC
CASSERWSSGSLDEQYF
>TRBV7-9|many|TRBJ2-6|NA
TGTGCCAGCAGCTTAGCTGGCGGGTTCTCTGGGGCCAACGTCCTGACTTTC
CASSLAGGFSGANVLTF
>TRBV27|NA|TRBJ2-7|TRBD1
TGTGCCAGCAGTTTAAGCGGCACAGGGGTCGGGGAGCAGTACTTC
CASSLSGTGVGEQYF
>TRBV5-4|NA|TRBJ2-4|TRBD2
TGTGCCAGCAGCCCTAGCGGGAGTAGAAACATTCAGTACTTC
CASSPSGSRNIQYF
>TRBV4-2|few|TRBJ1-1|NA
TGTGCCAGCAGCCAAGATGGGGAGACTGAAGCTTTCTTT
CASSQDGETEAFF
>TRBV5-6|few|TRBJ1-4|TRBD1
TGTGCCAGCAGCCGGACAGGGGGCAAGGAAAAACTGTTTTTT
CASSRTGGKEKLFF
>TRBV10-3|few|TRBJ2-1|NA
TGTGCCATCAGGGAAGGGTTGGGAGGCAATGAGCAGTTCTTC
CAIREGLGGNEQFF
>TRBV9|NA|TRBJ2-1|TRBD2
TGTGCCAGCGGGCCCACTAGCGGGAGATCGAATGAGCAGTTCTTC
CASGPTSGRSNEQFF
>TRBV7-3|few|TRBJ2-1|TRBD1
TGTGCCAGCAGCCAACCCGGGGGGACAGGGGCTAGTGAGCAGTTCTTC
CASSQPGGTGASEQFF
>TRBV11-2|NA|TRBJ2-7|NA
TGTGCCAGCAGCCTTGGACAGACCAAGTACGAGCAGTACTTC
CASSLGQTKYEQYF
>TRBV29-1|few|TRBJ2-7|NA
TGCAGCGTTGAAAATGCGGCGTACCCTACCTACGAGCAGTACTTC
CSVENAAYPTYEQYF
>TRBV14|few|TRBJ2-1|NA
TGTGCCAGCAGCCATCTAAATCGACTCAATGAGCAGTTCTTC
CASSHLNRLNEQFF
>TRBV28|NA|TRBJ1-1|TRBD1
TGTGCCAGCTCACGCCATCATACAGGGGACACTGAAGCTTTCTTT
CASSRHHTGDTEAFF
>TRBV4-3|few|TRBJ1-2|NA
TGCGCCAGCAGCCAGATACAGGGACATGGCTACACCTTC
CASSQIQGHGYTF
>TRBV18|few|TRBJ2-7|TRBD2
TGTGCCAGCTCCCCTAGCGGGGGGACCTACGAGCAGTACTTC
CASSPSGGTYEQYF
>TRBV30|few|TRBJ1-1|NA
TGTGCCTGGAGTGTGAACAGGAACACTGAAGCTTTCTTT
CAWSVNRNTEAFF
>TRBV28|few|TRBJ2-7|NA
TGTGCCAGCAGTTTACTCCCCTACGAGCAGTACTTC
CASSLLPYEQYF
>TRBV2|NA|TRBJ1-1|NA
TGTGCCAGCAGTGAAGCACCCAGGGTGAACACTGAAGCTTTCTTT
CASSEAPRVNTEAFF
>TRBV18|few|TRBJ2-1|NA
TGTGCCAGCTCAGAGGCAGACAATGAGCAGTTCTTC
CASSEADNEQFF
>TRBV7-2|many|TRBJ2-7|TRBD1
TGTGCCAGCAGCTCCGGGACAGACTACGAGCAGTACTTC
CASSSGTDYEQYF
>TRBV5-1|NA|TRBJ2-7|NA
TGCGCCAGCAGCTTGGAATTAGCGGCGAGCTCCTACGAGCAGTACTTC
CASSLELAASSYEQYF
>TRBV5-6|few|TRBJ1-2|NA
TGTGCCAGCAGCTTGTCCGGGTATGGCTACACCTTC
CASSLSGYGYTF
>TRBV18|NA|TRBJ1-1|TRBD1
TGTGCCAGCTCACCAAGACAGGGGGAAGCTTTCTTT
CASSPRQGEAFF
>TRBV7-2|few|TRBJ1-1|NA
TGTGCCAGCAGCCCGCAGGGACAAAGGAACACTGAAGCTTTCTTT
CASSPQGQRNTEAFF
>TRBV27|few|TRBJ2-7|NA
TGTGCCAGCAGTCCTAAGGGCGGGAAGCAGTACTTC
CASSPKGGKQYF
>TRBV4-2|NA|TRBJ2-7|TRBD1
TGTGCCAGCAGCCAAACGACAGGGGGCTACGAGCAGTACTTC
CASSQTTGGYEQYF
>TRBV7-9|NA|TRBJ2-7|NA
TGTGCCAGCAGCCCCCGAGAGTCCTACGAGCAGTACTTC
CASSPRESYEQYF
>TRBV7-6|NA|TRBJ2-7|NA
TGTGCCAGCAGCTTAGAACAGGACTACGAGCAGTACTTC
CASSLEQDYEQYF
>TRBV11-1|few|TRBJ2-5|NA
TGTGCCAGCAGCAGTGGCAGGGGCGAAAAGACCCAGTACTTC
CASSSGRGEKTQYF